A single sample is the source of the 18 T cell receptor beta chains below, sequenced in a study of T cells after yellow fever vaccination. One entry per CDR3 protein, called by TCRdb with MiXCR from the 5' RACE reads. The table lists 500,000 to 650,000 distinct CDR3 sequences, 9% to 15% of them singletons. The sequencing used PBMCs, collected on the day of the yellow fever booster vaccination. The receptors were gathered from a man aged 30 to 45 who received the YFV17D yellow fever vaccine.

CDR3: CSAYASNSGRENEQFF. The CDR3 DNA follows: TGCAGTGCTTACGCTTCCAACAGCGGGAGGGAGAATGAGCAGTTCTTC. The chain combines TRBV20-1 with TRBJ2-1; 10 bases map to TRBD2. Germline CDR1 is DFQATT and CDR2 is SNEGSKA (reference sequence). The trim removed 5 bases at V and 7 bases at J, leaving 14 bases unmatched. The CDR3 runs to 16 residues.

The chain joins TRBV7-3 to TRBJ2-1; no clear D. From germline, CDR1 is SGHTA and CDR2 FQGTGA. The CDR3 has 14 amino acids. The V end was cut by 8 bases, the J end by 1 base, with 12 bases between. The CDR3 spells CASQVSDSYNEQFF. CDR3 nucleotide sequence: TGTGCCAGCCAGGTATCGGATTCCTACAATGAGCAGTTCTTC.

This chain links TRBV5-1 with TRBJ2-1; 9 nucleotides agree with TRBD2. CDR3 length: 17 residues. V lost 4 bases and J lost 8; bases outside the gene matches: 16. Germline assignment: CDR1 SGHRS and CDR2 YFSETQ. CDR3 nucleotide sequence: TGCGCCAGCAGCACATACCAAACTCCGGGACTAGCATATGAGCAGTTCTTC. Protein product: CASSTYQTPGLAYEQFF.

This clonotype was seen only a few times. The CDR3 nucleotides read TGTGCCAGCAGCCCACAAGAAAACAGGGGCACTGAAGCTTTCTTT. Amino acid sequence: CASSPQENRGTEAFF. V gene TRBV5-4 combines with J gene TRBJ1-1, with 7 bases lining up with TRBD1. V was pared by 4 bases and J by 4 bases, with 10 bases of the junction left unmatched. The length of the CDR3 is 15 residues. Germline CDR1 reads SGHNT; CDR2 reads YYREEE (reference sequence).

This clonotype was picked up a small number of times. V is TRBV20-1 and J is TRBJ2-7; D possibly corresponds to TRBD1 (5 bases). The CDR3 loop spans 14 amino acids. Between the trimmed V and J ends, which lost 1 base and 4 bases, there was a span of 14 bases. CDR1 DFQATT and CDR2 SNEGSKA come from the germline V gene (reference sequence). As DNA, the CDR3 is TGCAGTGCTAGAGGCCCCCAGGGCGCATACGAGCAGTACTTC. Translating gives CSARGPQGAYEQYF.

The table lists this clonotype with a few counts. The gene calls are TRBV11-2 and TRBJ2-1; weak D call: TRBD1 (6 bases). The V and J ends lost 5 bases and 6 bases respectively, with 20 bases between them. The CDR3 runs to 16 residues. Germline CDR1 is SGHAT and CDR2 is FQNNGV. This chain's CDR3 is CASSPGAGVEVNEQFF. The CDR3 DNA reads as TGTGCCAGCAGCCCAGGAGCAGGGGTGGAAGTCAATGAGCAGTTCTTC. The full variable domain, in which reference TRBV11-2 and TRBJ2-1 provide the parts outside the CDR3, is EAGVAQSPRYKIIEKRQSVAFWCNPISGHATLYWYQQILGQGPKLLIQFQNNGVVDDSQLPKDRFSAERLKGVDSTLKIQPAKLEDSAVYLCASSPGAGVEVNEQFFGPGTRLTVL.

The chain joins TRBV9 to TRBJ2-1; 8 bases agree with TRBD2. Losses at the gene ends were 4 bases for V and 0 bases for J; bases not matched to a gene: 6. This CDR3 spans 16 amino acids. Looked up from germline, CDR1 is SGDLS and CDR2 is YYNGEE. This CDR3 reads CASSYLREGSYNEQFF. The CDR3 DNA sequence: TGTGCCAGCAGCTATCTCCGGGAGGGCTCCTACAATGAGCAGTTCTTC.

This rearrangement joins TRBV29-1 to TRBJ2-3; D is uncertain. The CDR3 totals 12 residues. Germline V gene data show CDR1 as SQVTM and CDR2 as ANQGSEA. Trimming left V 6 bases short and J 4 bases short, with 11 bases between. As DNA, the CDR3 is TGCAGCGTCGGAGAGGTTCCAGATACGCAGTATTTT. It translates to CSVGEVPDTQYF.

This clonotype showed up just a few times. V is TRBV10-3 and J is TRBJ2-2; the D is unclear. The CDR3 consists of 12 residues. The V gene lost 6 bases and the J gene lost 0 bases, with 2 bases spanning the gap. Looked up from germline, CDR1 is ENHRY and CDR2 is SYGVKD. CDR3 DNA: TGTGCCATCAGGCCGAACACCGGGGAGCTGTTTTTT. Translating gives CAIRPNTGELFF.

This clonotype was found a few times. This chain links TRBV5-1 with TRBJ2-1, with 10 bases fitting TRBD2. Germline CDR1 is SGHRS and CDR2 is YFSETQ. The J segment lost 6 bases and the V segment lost 1 base, leaving 4 bases of the junction unmatched. The CDR3 spans 15 residues. The CDR3, as DNA: TGCGCCAGCAGCTTGTCTAGCGGGGGACTCAATGAGCAGTTCTTC. This codes for CASSLSSGGLNEQFF.

This clonotype was observed a handful of times. This rearrangement joins TRBV4-3 to TRBJ2-3; D remains ambiguous. The length of the CDR3 is 14 residues. Germline V gene sequence: CDR1 LGHNA, CDR2 YSLEER. The V end lost 1 base, the J end lost 2 bases, and 7 bases lay between the germline ends. The CDR3 protein is CASSQGRNTDTQYF. CDR3 nucleotides: TGCGCCAGCAGCCAAGGGCGGAACACAGATACGCAGTATTTT.

The V call is TRBV19, the J call TRBJ2-7; D not resolved. With 6 bases removed from V and 3 bases from J, the gap between germline ends came to 12 bases. The CDR3 has 13 residues. Germline CDR1 LNHDA, CDR2 SQIVND (reference sequence). CDR3 in DNA: TGTGCCAGTAGCGGTGGGAATCTCTACGAGCAGTACTTC. Amino acid sequence: CASSGGNLYEQYF.

V usage is TRBV29-1 and J usage is TRBJ2-1; D is tentatively TRBD1 or TRBD2 (5 bases each). Trimming pared 7 bases from V and 4 bases from J, leaving 14 bases between. Germline V lookup: CDR1 SQVTM, CDR2 ANQGSEA. The CDR3 consists of 13 residues. Here the CDR3 reads CSAEGTSYNEQFF. CDR3 bases: TGCAGCGCCGAGGGGACGAGTTACAATGAGCAGTTCTTC.

This chain uses TRBV30 with TRBJ2-7; tentatively, D is TRBD1 or TRBD2 (5 bases each). This CDR3 is built from 12 residues. V was clipped by 5 bases and J by 1 base, with 9 bases between them. CDR1 is GTSNPN and CDR2 is SVGIG in the germline V gene (reference sequence). The CDR3 DNA is TGTGCCTGGGGTGGGGGATCCTACGAGCAGTACTTC. This codes for CAWGGGSYEQYF.

The chain employs TRBV27 and TRBJ2-3, with 7 bases that match TRBD1. The CDR3 covers 16 residues. V lost 4 bases and J lost 1; bases outside the gene matches: 8. The germline V gene encodes CDR1 MNHEY and CDR2 SMNVEV (reference sequence). The CDR3 region is CASSSIFDRGTDTQYF. The CDR3, as DNA: TGTGCCAGCAGTTCGATATTCGACAGGGGCACAGATACGCAGTATTTT.

The J gene is TRBJ1-2, the V gene TRBV3-1; D unclear. V was trimmed by 1 base and J by 8 bases, leaving 8 bases between them. The CDR3 is 12 amino acids. The germline V gene has CDR1 LGHDT and CDR2 YNNKEL (reference sequence). CDR3 nucleotides: TGTGCCAGCAGCCAAGTTCAGAAGGGCTACACCTTC. It encodes CASSQVQKGYTF.

The table lists this clonotype with a few counts. The V and J genes are TRBV12-3 or TRBV12-4 and TRBJ2-6, with D maybe TRBD1 (6 bases). The CDR3 is made up of 15 amino acids. The ends were cut back, 4 bases at V and 0 bases at J, with 7 bases in the middle. CDR3: CASSSGVSGANVLTF. In nucleotides, the CDR3 is TGTGCCAGCAGTTCAGGGGTCTCTGGGGCCAACGTCCTGACTTTC.

This clonotype was seen a few times. The chain links TRBV5-1 to TRBJ2-7, with 9 bases fitting TRBD1. The germline gives CDR1 SGHRS, CDR2 YFSETQ. J gave up 5 bases and V 4 bases, and 10 bases lay outside the gene matches. The CDR3 is made up of 15 amino acids. CDR3 residues: CASSPPVTGGDEQYF. CDR3 coding DNA: TGCGCCAGCAGCCCCCCCGTGACAGGGGGAGACGAGCAGTACTTC.